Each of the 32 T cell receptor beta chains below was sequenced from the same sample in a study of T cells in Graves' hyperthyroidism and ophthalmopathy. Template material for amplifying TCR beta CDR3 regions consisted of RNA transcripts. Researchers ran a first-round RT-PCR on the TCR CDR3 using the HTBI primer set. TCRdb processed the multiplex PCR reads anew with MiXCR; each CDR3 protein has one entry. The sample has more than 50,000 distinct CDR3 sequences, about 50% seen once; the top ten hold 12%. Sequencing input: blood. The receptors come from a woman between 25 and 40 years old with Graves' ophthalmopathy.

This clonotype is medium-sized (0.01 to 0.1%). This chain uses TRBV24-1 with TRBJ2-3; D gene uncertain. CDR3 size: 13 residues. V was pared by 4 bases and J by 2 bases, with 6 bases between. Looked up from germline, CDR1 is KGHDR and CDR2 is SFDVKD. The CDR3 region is CATSETFTDTQYF. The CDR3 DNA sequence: TGTGCCACCAGTGAAACCTTCACAGATACGCAGTATTTT.

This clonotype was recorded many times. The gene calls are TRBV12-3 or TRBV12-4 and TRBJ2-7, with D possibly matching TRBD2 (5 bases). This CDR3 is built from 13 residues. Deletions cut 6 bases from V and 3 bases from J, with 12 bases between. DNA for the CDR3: TGTGCCAGCAGCTCGGAGCGGATCTACGAGCAGTACTTC. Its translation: CASSSERIYEQYF.

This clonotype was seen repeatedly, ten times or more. The CDR3 DNA is TGCAGTGCTGGGAGGACTAGCGCCTACGAGCAGTACTTC. Its translation: CSAGRTSAYEQYF. The chain has TRBV20-1 and TRBJ2-7; 9 bases align to TRBD2. Germline V gene data show CDR1 as DFQATT and CDR2 as SNEGSKA (reference sequence). Germline trimming cut 5 bases from V and 2 bases from J; bases unmatched to any gene: 4. The length of the CDR3 is 13 residues.

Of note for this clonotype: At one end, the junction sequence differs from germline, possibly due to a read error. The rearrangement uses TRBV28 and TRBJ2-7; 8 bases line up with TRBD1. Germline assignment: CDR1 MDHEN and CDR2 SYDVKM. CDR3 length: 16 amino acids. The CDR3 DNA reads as TGTGCCAGCAGTTTATCCGGACAGGGAAGAGCCTACGGGCAGTACTTC. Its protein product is CASSLSGQGRAYGQYF.

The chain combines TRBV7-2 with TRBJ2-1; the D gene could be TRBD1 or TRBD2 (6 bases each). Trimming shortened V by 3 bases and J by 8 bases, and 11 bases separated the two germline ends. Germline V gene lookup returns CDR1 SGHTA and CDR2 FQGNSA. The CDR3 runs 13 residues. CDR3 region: CASSFTGGDEQFF. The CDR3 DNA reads TGTGCCAGCAGCTTTACCGGGGGCGATGAGCAGTTCTTC. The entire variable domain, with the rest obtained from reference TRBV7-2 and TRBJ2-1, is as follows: GAGVSQSPSNKVTEKGKDVELRCDPISGHTALYWYRQSLGQGLEFLIYFQGNSAPDKSGLPSDRFSAERTGGSVSTLTIQRTQQEDSAVYLCASSFTGGDEQFFGPGTRLTVL.

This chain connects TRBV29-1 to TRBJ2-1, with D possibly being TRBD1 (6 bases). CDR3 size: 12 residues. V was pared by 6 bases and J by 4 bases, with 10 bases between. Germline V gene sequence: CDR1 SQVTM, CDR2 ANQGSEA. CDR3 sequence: CSVGGPYNEQFF. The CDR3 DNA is TGCAGCGTAGGGGGACCTTACAATGAGCAGTTCTTC.

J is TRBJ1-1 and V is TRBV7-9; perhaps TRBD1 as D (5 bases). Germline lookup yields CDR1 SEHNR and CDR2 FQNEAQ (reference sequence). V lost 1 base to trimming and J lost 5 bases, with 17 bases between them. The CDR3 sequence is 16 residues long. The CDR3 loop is CASSLVHGGGETEAFF. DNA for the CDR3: TGTGCCAGCAGCTTAGTGCATGGGGGAGGAGAGACTGAAGCTTTCTTT.

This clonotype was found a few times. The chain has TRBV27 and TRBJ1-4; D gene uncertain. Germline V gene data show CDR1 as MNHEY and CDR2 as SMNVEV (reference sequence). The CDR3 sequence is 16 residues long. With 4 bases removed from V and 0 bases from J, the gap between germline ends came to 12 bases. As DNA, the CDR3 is TGTGCCAGCAGTTCTGGATTCGCTGCAACTAATGAAAAACTGTTTTTT. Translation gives CASSSGFAATNEKLFF.

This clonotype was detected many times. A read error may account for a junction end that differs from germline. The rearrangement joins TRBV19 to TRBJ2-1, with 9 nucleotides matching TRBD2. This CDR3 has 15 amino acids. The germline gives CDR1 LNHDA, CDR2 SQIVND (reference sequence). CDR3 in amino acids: CAGRRSGSVDNEQFF. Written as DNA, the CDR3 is TGTGCCGGTAGACGTAGCGGGAGCGTGGACAATGAGCAGTTCTTC.

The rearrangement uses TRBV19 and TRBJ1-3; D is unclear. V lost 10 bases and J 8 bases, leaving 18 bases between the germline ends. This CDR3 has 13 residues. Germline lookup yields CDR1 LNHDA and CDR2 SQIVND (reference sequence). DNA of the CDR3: TGTGCCACCTCGACTAGCGGGAGGGACACCATATATTTT. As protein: CATSTSGRDTIYF.

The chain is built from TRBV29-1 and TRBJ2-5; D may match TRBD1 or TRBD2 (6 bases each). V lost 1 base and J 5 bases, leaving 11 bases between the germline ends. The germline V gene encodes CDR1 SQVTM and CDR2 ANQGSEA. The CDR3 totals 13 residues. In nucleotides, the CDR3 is TGCAGCGTTGAAGTATGGGGGGCTGAGACCCAGTACTTC. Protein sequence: CSVEVWGAETQYF.

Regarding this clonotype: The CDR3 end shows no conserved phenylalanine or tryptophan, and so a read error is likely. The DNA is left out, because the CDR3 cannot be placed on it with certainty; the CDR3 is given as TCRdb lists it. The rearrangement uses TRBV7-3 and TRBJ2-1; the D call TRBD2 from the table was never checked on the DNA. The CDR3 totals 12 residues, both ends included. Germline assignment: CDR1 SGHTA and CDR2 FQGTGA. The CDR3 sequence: CASSLTRTSGRL.

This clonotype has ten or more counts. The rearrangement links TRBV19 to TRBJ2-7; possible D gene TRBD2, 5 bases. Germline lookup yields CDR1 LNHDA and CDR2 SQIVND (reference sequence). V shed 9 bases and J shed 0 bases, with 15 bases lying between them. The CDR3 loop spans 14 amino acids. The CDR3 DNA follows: TGTGCCAGCCAGCCCTCGGGAAACTCCTACGAGCAGTACTTC. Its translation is CASQPSGNSYEQYF.

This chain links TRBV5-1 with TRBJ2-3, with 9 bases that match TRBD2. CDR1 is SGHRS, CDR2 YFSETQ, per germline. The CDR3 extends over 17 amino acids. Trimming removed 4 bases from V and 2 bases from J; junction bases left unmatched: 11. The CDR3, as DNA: TGCGCCAGCAGCCCGATAAGTGGCGGGAGGGCCACAGATACGCAGTATTTT. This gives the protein CASSPISGGRATDTQYF.

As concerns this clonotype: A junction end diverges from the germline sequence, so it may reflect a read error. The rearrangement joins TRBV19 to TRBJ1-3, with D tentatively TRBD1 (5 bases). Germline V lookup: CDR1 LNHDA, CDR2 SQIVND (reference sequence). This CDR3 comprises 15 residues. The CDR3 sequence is CARNSRDRRGGTIYF. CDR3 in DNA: TGTGCCAGAAACTCTCGTGACAGACGGGGCGGCACCATTTATTTT.

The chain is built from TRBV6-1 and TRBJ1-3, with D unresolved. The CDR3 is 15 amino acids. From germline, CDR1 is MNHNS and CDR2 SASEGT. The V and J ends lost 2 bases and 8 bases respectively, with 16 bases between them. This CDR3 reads CASSEHQKGGYTIYF. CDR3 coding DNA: TGTGCCAGCAGTGAACACCAGAAGGGTGGCTACACCATATATTTT.

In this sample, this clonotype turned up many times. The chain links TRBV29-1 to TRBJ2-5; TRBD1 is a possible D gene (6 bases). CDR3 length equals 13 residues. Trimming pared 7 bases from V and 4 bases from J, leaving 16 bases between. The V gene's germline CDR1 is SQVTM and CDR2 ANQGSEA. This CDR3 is CSARPDRLETQYF. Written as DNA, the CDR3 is TGCAGCGCCCGGCCGGACAGATTAGAGACCCAGTACTTC.

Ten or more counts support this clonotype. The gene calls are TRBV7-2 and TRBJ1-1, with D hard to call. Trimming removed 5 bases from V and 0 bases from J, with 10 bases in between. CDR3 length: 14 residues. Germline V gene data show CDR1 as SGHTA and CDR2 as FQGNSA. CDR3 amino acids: CASSPGPMNTEAFF. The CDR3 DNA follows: TGTGCCAGCAGCCCTGGCCCCATGAACACTGAAGCTTTCTTT.

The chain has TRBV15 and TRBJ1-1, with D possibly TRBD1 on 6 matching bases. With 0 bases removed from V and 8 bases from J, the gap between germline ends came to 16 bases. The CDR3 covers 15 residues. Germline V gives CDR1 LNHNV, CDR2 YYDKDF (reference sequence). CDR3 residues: CATSRDRAGAEEAFF. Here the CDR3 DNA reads TGTGCCACCAGCAGAGATCGGGCGGGGGCTGAGGAAGCTTTCTTT.

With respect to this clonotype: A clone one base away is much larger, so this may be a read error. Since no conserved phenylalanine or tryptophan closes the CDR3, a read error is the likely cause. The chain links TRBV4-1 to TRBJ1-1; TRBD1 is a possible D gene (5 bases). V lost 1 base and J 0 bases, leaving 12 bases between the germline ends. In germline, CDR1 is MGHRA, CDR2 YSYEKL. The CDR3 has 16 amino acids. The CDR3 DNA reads TGCGCCAGCAGCCAAGGGGCAGGGAACCTGAACACTGAAGCTTTCTGT. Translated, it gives CASSQGAGNLNTEAFC.

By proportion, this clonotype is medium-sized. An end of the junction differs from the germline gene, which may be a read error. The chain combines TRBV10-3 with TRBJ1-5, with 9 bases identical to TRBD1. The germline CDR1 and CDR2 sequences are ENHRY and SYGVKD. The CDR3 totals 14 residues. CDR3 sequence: CAVRGTGMNQPQHF. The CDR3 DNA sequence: TGTGCCGTCAGGGGGACAGGGATGAATCAGCCCCAGCATTTT.

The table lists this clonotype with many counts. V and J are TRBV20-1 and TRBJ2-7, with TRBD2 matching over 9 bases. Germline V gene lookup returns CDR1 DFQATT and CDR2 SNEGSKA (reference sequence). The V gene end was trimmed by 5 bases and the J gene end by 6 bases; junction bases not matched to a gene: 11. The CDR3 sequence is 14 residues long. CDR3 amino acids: CSAGIAGASSEQYF. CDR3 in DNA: TGCAGTGCTGGTATAGCGGGGGCTAGCTCCGAGCAGTACTTC.

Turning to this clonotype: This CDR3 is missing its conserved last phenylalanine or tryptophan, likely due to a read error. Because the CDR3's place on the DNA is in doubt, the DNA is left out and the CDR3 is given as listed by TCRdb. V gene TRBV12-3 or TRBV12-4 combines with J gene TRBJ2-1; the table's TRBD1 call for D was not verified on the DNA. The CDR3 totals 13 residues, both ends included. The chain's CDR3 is CASSSRDHNERFL.

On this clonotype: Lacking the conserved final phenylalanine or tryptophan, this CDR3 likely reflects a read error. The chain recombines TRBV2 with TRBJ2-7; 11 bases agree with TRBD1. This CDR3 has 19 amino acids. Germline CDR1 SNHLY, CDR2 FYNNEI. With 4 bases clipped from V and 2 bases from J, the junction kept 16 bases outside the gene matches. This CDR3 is CASSGERTGGWRAPYEQYS. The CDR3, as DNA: TGTGCCAGCAGTGGAGAGAGGACAGGGGGCTGGCGGGCGCCCTACGAGCAGTACTCC.

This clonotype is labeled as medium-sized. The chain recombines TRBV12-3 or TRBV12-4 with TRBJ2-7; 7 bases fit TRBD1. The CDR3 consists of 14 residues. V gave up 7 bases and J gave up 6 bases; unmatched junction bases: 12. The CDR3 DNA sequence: TGTGCCAGCACCCCAAACTACAGGGGTTCCGAGCAGTACTTC. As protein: CASTPNYRGSEQYF.

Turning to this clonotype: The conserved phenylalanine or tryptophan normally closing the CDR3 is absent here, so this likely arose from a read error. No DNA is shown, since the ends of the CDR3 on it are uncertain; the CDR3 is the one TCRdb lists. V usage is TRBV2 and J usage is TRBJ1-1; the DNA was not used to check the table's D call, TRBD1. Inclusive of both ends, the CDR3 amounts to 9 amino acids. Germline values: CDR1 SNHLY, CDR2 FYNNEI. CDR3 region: CASSVGVSP.

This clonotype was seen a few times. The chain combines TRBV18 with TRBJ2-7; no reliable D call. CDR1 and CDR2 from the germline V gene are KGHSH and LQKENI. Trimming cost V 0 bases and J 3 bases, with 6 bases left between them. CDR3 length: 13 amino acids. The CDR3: CASSPPSGYEQYF. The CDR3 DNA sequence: TGTGCCAGCTCACCACCGTCCGGCTACGAGCAGTACTTC.

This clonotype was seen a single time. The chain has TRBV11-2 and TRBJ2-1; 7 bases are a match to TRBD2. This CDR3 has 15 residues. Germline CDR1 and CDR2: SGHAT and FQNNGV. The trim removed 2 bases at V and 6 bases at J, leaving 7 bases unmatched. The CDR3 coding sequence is TGTGCCAGCAGCTTAATGGGGGAGGGAACCAATGAGCAGTTCTTC. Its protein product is CASSLMGEGTNEQFF.

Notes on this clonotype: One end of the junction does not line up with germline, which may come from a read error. DNA of the CDR3: TGTGCTAGCAGTTACTCGCGGGACAGGGGTAGCAATCAGCCCCAGCATTTT. Its protein is CASSYSRDRGSNQPQHF. The chain uses TRBV6-5 and TRBJ1-5, with 10 bases that match TRBD1. The CDR3 runs to 17 residues. CDR1 and CDR2 from the germline V gene are MNHEY and SVGAGI.

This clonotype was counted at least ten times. CDR3 DNA sequence: TGTGCCAGCAGATCCCTAGGAGGCTACACCTTC. Protein product: CASRSLGGYTF. V gene TRBV6-5 combines with J gene TRBJ1-2; D gene ambiguous. In germline, CDR1 is MNHEY, CDR2 SVGAGI. Trimming stripped 6 bases from V and 8 bases from J, with 10 bases between. The CDR3 spans 11 residues.

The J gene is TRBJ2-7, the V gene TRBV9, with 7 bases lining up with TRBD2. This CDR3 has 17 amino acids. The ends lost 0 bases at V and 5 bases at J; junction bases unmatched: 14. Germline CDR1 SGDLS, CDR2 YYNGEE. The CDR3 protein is CASSVATSGGESDEQYF. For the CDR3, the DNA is TGTGCCAGCAGCGTAGCTACGTCGGGAGGCGAGAGTGACGAGCAGTACTTC.

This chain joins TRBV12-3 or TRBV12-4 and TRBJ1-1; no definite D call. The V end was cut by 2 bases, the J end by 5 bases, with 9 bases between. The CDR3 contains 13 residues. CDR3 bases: TGTGCCAGCAGTTTAAAAATCGGGACTGAAGCTTTCTTT. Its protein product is CASSLKIGTEAFF.